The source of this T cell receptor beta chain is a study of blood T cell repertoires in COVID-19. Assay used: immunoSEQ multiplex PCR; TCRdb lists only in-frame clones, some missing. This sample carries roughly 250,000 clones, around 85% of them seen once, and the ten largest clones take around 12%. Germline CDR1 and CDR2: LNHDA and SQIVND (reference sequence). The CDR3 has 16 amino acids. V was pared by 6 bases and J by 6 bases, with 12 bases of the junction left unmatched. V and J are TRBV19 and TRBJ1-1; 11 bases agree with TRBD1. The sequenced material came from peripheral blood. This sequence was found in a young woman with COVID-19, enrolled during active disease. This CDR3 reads CASRNGDRGGFAEAFF. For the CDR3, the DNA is TGTGCCAGTAGAAATGGGGACAGGGGGGGATTCGCTGAAGCTTTCTTT.